This T cell receptor beta chain was sequenced during a study of blood T cell repertoires in COVID-19. Study-level information: The United States, Italy and Spain were the sources of the acute and convalescent COVID-19 samples.

Original handling: It was from reference gene primer amplification that nucleated cell counts were estimated. The table came from immunoSEQ multiplex PCR; TCRdb's copy has only in-frame clones and leaves some out. V and J calls and clone size are copied from that table; D and trimming were computed from the DNA. The sample contains about 200,000 clones, 86% of which appear only once. The CDR3 contains 15 residues. J lost 2 bases, V lost 5 bases, and 7 bases had no gene match. The germline gives CDR1 LNHNV, CDR2 YYDKDF (reference sequence). The sequenced material came from PBMCs or T cells enriched from blood (not recorded which). The receptor was isolated from a man aged 35-49 years with acute COVID-19. This chain joins TRBV15 and TRBJ2-3; the match to TRBD1 covers 7 bases. For the CDR3, the DNA is TGTGCCACCAGCGCCCGGGGACAGTACACAGATACGCAGTATTTT. It specifies CATSARGQYTDTQYF.